This T cell receptor (beta chain) was sequenced during a study of blood T cell repertoires in COVID-19. Study context: T cells, B-cell-depleted T cells, or PBMCs supplied cDNA or gDNA.

Participants, roughly 18 to 90 years old, spanned more than 20 US areas. In the authors' methods: Amplification of reference gene primers provided the estimated nucleated cell counts. Assay used: immunoSEQ multiplex PCR; TCRdb lists only in-frame clones, some missing. V and J calls and clone size are as listed in that table; D and trimming were resolved from the DNA. The data show more than 450,000 clones, with about nine tenths seen just once and roughly 0.72% held by the top ten. The CDR3 contains 16 residues. Germline V gene lookup returns CDR1 MNHEY and CDR2 SVGAGI. With 2 bases removed from V and 5 bases from J, the gap between germline ends came to 13 bases.

This clonotype originated in a woman between 18 and 29 years old who had recovered from COVID-19. Source material: PBMCs or T cells enriched from blood (not recorded which). The gene calls are TRBV6-5 and TRBJ1-6; no definite D call. The CDR3 spells CASSYVFRGDNSPLHF. The CDR3 DNA sequence: TGTGCCAGCAGTTACGTCTTCAGAGGAGATAATTCACCCCTCCACTTT.